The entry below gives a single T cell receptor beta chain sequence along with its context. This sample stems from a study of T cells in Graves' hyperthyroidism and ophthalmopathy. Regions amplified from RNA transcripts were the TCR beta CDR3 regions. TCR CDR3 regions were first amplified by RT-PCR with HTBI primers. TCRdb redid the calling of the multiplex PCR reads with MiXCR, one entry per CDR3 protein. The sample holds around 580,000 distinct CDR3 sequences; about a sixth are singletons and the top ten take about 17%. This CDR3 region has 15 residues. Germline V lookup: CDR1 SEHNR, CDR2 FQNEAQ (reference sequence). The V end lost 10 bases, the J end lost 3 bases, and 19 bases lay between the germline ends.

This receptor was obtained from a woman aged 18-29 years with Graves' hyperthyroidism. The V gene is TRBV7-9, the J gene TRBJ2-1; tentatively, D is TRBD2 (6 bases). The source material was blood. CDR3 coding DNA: TGTGCCACACGGAGCGGGCATACCCTCTACAATGAGCAGTTCTTC. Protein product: CATRSGHTLYNEQFF.